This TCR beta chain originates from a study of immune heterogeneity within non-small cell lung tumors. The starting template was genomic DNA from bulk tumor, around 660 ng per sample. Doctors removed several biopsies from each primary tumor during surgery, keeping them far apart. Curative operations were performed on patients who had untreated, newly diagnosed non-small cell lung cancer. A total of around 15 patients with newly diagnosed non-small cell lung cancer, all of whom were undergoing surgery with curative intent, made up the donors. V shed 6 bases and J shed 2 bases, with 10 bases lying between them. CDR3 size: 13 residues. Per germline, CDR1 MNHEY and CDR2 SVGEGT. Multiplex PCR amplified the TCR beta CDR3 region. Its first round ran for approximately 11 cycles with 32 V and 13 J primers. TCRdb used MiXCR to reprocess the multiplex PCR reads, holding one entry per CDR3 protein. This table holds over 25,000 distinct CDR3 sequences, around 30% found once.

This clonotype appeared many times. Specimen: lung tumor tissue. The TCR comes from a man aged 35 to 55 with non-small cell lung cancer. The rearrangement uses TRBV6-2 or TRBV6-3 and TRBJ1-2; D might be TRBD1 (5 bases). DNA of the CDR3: TGTGCCAGCAGCGCGGGACGGAACTATGGCTACACCTTC. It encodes CASSAGRNYGYTF.